Listed here is a single T cell receptor beta chain. The antigen remains undetermined. Each donor was healthy, and each was a bone marrow donor. There were likely unrecorded immune exposures, though donors were nominally healthy when sampled. The entry originates in a study of cytomegalovirus exposure and HLA in healthy donors. Study observations and caveats: Several of the most significant clusters appeared, in a later analysis, to be linked to common viral pathogens. Looking again later, the authors saw that most CMV-associated TCR beta chains seemed HLA-restricted.

The PCR contained 60 Vbeta and 13 Jbeta primers. Libraries were prepared by immunoSEQ multiplex PCR; TCRdb keeps only in-frame clonotypes and omits some of them. The sample gives about 140,000 clones, about 80% of which show up once; roughly 1.9% is in the top ten. Sequencing used PBMCs. This receptor was taken from a woman in her thirties or forties in good health and CMV-seronegative.

The CDR3 DNA reads TGTGCCAGCAGCGATTTCGGCGGGAGCTCCACAGATACGCAGTATTTT. It specifies CASSDFGGSSTDTQYF. The chain employs TRBV7-3 and TRBJ2-3; 7 bases are a match to TRBD2. Germline loops: CDR1 SGHTA, CDR2 FQGTGA. The CDR3 has 16 amino acids. The trim removed 5 bases at V and 2 bases at J, leaving 10 bases unmatched.